Listed below are T cell receptor beta chains from one sample, sequenced in a study of cytomegalovirus exposure and HLA in healthy donors. The assay was immunoSEQ multiplex PCR, and TCRdb's table has in-frame clones only and misses some. The sample has about 200,000 clones; 75% to 85% are singletons. The sample consisted of PBMCs. The source of these receptors is a woman between 45 and 65 years old in good health and CMV-seronegative. CDR3s include the opening cysteine and the closing phenylalanine or tryptophan. Fields, in order: CDR3 protein, D gene, J gene, V gene. The D gene is left open where the match is weak.

CASSLLGSDYEQYF	.	.	TRBV28
CASTRSRSGGERGYTF	TRBD1	TRBJ1-2	TRBV19
CASSREPGTSTDTQYF	.	TRBJ2-3	TRBV18
CASSPHPRLRSYNEQFF	.	TRBJ2-1	TRBV7-3
CAFPPGAGNTIYF	.	TRBJ1-3	TRBV7-9
CASSLDRGSYEQYF	TRBD1	.	TRBV7-9
CASSQADRDRGSVGEAFF	TRBD1	TRBJ1-1	TRBV4-3
CASLGAIYGYTF	.	TRBJ1-2	TRBV28
CASSLAGDSPATNEKLFF	.	TRBJ1-4	TRBV7-9
CASSELADYEQCF	.	TRBJ2-7	TRBV25-1
CASSNVWGTGIGEQYF	TRBD1	TRBJ2-7	TRBV10-1
CASSWTQTGGPNVLTF	.	TRBJ2-6	TRBV7-3
CASSLGTGSGANVLTF	.	TRBJ2-6	TRBV13
CAGRRGGSETEAFF	.	TRBJ1-1	TRBV28
CASSYTGTPLPGELFF	.	TRBJ2-2	TRBV6-5
CASSYSDSTEAFF	.	TRBJ1-1	TRBV6-5
CASSLLGLDNYGYTF	.	TRBJ1-2	TRBV5-1
CASSAGTLSNQPQHF	.	TRBJ1-5	TRBV27
CASSLSGSGNTIYF	.	TRBJ1-3	TRBV7-6
CASSPVRAGGQETQYF	TRBD2	TRBJ2-5	TRBV18
CASTTTGLYGYTF	.	TRBJ1-2	TRBV19
CASSEGLAGATDTQYF	TRBD2	TRBJ2-3	TRBV2
CSATTGVVSEKLFF	TRBD1	TRBJ1-4	TRBV29-1
CASTRTGGAAGYTF	.	TRBJ1-2	TRBV6-5
CASSFPPQGETQYF	.	TRBJ2-5	TRBV6-6
CASSRRNRNTEAFF	.	TRBJ1-1	TRBV5-6
CASSLAGTGANGYTF	TRBD1	TRBJ1-2	TRBV5-1
CASSQQTGSGNQPQHF	TRBD1	TRBJ1-5	TRBV7-2
CASSGQGAGELFF	TRBD1	TRBJ2-2	TRBV11-3
CASSSQGASGNTIYF	TRBD1	TRBJ1-3	TRBV28
CASSYYPGQGSGELFF	TRBD1	TRBJ2-2	TRBV19
CASSFPQGGDEKLFF	.	TRBJ1-4	TRBV5-1
CASSSGQFNQPQHF	.	TRBJ1-5	TRBV27
CASSFHPGQVSSYEQYF	TRBD1	TRBJ2-7	TRBV7-6
CASSIRTAEQFF	.	TRBJ2-1	TRBV19
CASSVQGANEKLFF	.	TRBJ1-4	TRBV9
CASSLGRVNYGYTF	.	TRBJ1-2	TRBV7-2